This T cell receptor beta chain comes out of a study of technical replicates of blood from a handful of donors. This clone has a single count. TCRdb's copy holds only in-frame clones and misses some; the assay was immunoSEQ multiplex PCR. The sample holds 78,000 or so clones, 91% seen once. Trimming removed 6 bases from V and 2 bases from J, with 10 bases in between. The V gene's germline CDR1 is MRHNA and CDR2 SNTAGT. The CDR3 totals 14 residues. The V call is TRBV6-4, the J call TRBJ2-2, with D unresolved. This TCR derives from a human donor in good health. Some clones in this sample may be carry-over from other donors' samples. The sample comprised T cells isolated from PBMCs. CDR3 DNA sequence: TGTGCCAGCAGAACTACTGGCAACACCGGGGAGCTGTTTTTT. Translated: CASRTTGNTGELFF.